The present TCR beta chain was sequenced within a study of blood T cell repertoires in COVID-19. Germline CDR1 and CDR2: SEHNR and FQNEAQ (reference sequence). The CDR3 runs to 15 residues. The ends lost 1 base at V and 7 bases at J; junction bases unmatched: 6. Produced via immunoSEQ multiplex PCR; TCRdb's table is partial and in-frame only. The table shows roughly 230,000 clones, with about 86% occurring only once. This clone was seen just once. The chain links TRBV7-9 to TRBJ2-1; 8 nucleotides align to TRBD1. This TCR derives from a man over 45 who had recovered from COVID-19. The material sequenced was PBMCs or T cells enriched from blood (not recorded which). CDR3 amino acids: CASSLGTGIRNEQFF. The CDR3 nucleotides read TGTGCCAGCAGCTTAGGGACAGGGATAAGGAATGAGCAGTTCTTC.